This section outlines one TCR beta chain sequence together with its context. The antigen remains undetermined. The data were obtained in a study of chemoradiotherapy in HPV16-positive cancers. General study results and limits: For HPV16-positive patients, expanding HPV-responsive T cells associated with longer recurrence-free survival. During treatment, candidate HPV-specific clones and E7-related motifs expanded in tumor. HPV-specific T cells were functionally defined from only a couple of HPV16-positive patients.

Some clones are missing from TCRdb's copy, which holds only in-frame ones; the method was immunoSEQ multiplex PCR. The sample gives about 32,000 clones, about 82% of which show up once; roughly 3.8% is in the top ten. The CDR3 has 14 amino acids. Trimming removed 4 bases from V and 2 bases from J, with 10 bases in between. CDR1 and CDR2 (germline): SGHDT, YYEEEE. The chain links TRBV5-6 to TRBJ1-3, with D uncertain. The sequence was collected from a human donor with HPV-associated anogenital cancer. The sequences come from blood, collected from a patient who underwent chemoradiotherapy. CDR3: CASSPLGPGNTIYF. In DNA form, the CDR3 reads TGTGCCAGCAGCCCTCTAGGACCTGGAAACACCATATATTTT.